The rows below give T cell receptor beta chains drawn from one sample of a study of blood T cells in healthy people across ages. TCRdb re-called the 5' RACE reads with MiXCR, one entry per CDR3 protein. Of roughly 1.4 million distinct CDR3 sequences listed, approximately 59% are singletons. The sample taken for sequencing was blood. The receptors originated from a man younger than 30 in good health. The CDR3 runs from the conserved cysteine through the conserved F or W. The order of the fields is CDR3 protein, CDR3 DNA, D gene, J gene, V gene, clone size. A D gene is named only where the DNA matches it firmly. Only part of the rows carry a size: once, few, many, or a class if the clone is expanded.

CDR3 protein: CASSLFTSGVNEQFF; CDR3 DNA: TGTGCCAGCAGCTTATTCACTAGCGGGGTCAATGAGCAGTTCTTC; D gene: TRBD2; J gene: TRBJ2-1; V gene: TRBV7-2; clone size: -
CDR3 protein: CASSLPGGWETQYF; CDR3 DNA: TGTGCCAGCTCCTTACCGGGGGGATGGGAGACCCAGTACTTC; D gene: TRBD2; J gene: TRBJ2-5; V gene: TRBV7-2; clone size: -
CDR3 protein: CASSLGEGAHWEANQPQHF; CDR3 DNA: TGTGCCAGCAGCTTAGGGGAGGGGGCGCATTGGGAAGCCAATCAGCCCCAGCATTTT; D gene: TRBD1; J gene: TRBJ1-5; V gene: TRBV7-6; clone size: few
CDR3 protein: CASSLSGTGAHEQYF; CDR3 DNA: TGTGCCAGCAGTTTATCAGGGACAGGGGCACACGAGCAGTACTTC; D gene: TRBD1; J gene: TRBJ2-7; V gene: TRBV7-8; clone size: -
CDR3 protein: CASSGRATNEKLFF; CDR3 DNA: TGTGCCAGCAGCGGCAGGGCAACTAATGAAAAACTGTTTTTT; D gene: -; J gene: TRBJ1-4; V gene: TRBV12-3/TRBV12-4; clone size: -
CDR3 protein: CATSGGRVFYNEQFF; CDR3 DNA: TGTGCCACAAGTGGCGGGAGAGTATTCTACAATGAGCAGTTCTTC; D gene: TRBD2; J gene: TRBJ2-1; V gene: TRBV24-1; clone size: few
CDR3 protein: CASSLGLQGSYGYTF; CDR3 DNA: TGTGCCAGCAGCTTAGGTTTGCAGGGTAGCTATGGCTACACCTTC; D gene: -; J gene: TRBJ1-2; V gene: TRBV11-2; clone size: -
CDR3 protein: CASSQSAGEQYF; CDR3 DNA: TGCGCCAGCAGCCAGAGCGCGGGCGAGCAGTACTTC; D gene: -; J gene: TRBJ2-7; V gene: TRBV4-3; clone size: -
CDR3 protein: CASSTHSGRVADTQYF; CDR3 DNA: TGTGCCAGCAGTACTCATAGCGGGAGGGTGGCAGATACGCAGTATTTT; D gene: TRBD2; J gene: TRBJ2-3; V gene: TRBV27; clone size: -
CDR3 protein: CASSDTMTGFVVYEQFF; CDR3 DNA: TGTGCCAGCAGTGACACCATGACAGGGTTCGTGGTCTATGAGCAGTTCTTC; D gene: TRBD1; J gene: TRBJ2-1; V gene: TRBV6-4; clone size: -
CDR3 protein: CASSPAPANNEQFF; CDR3 DNA: TGTGCCAGCAGCCCTGCCCCAGCTAACAATGAGCAGTTCTTC; D gene: -; J gene: TRBJ2-1; V gene: TRBV7-9; clone size: few
CDR3 protein: CASSTTSGETYEQYF; CDR3 DNA: TGCGCCAGCAGTACAACTAGCGGGGAGACCTACGAGCAGTACTTC; D gene: TRBD2; J gene: TRBJ2-7; V gene: TRBV4-1; clone size: -
CDR3 protein: CASILRQPSETQYF; CDR3 DNA: TGTGCCAGCATCTTAAGACAGCCTTCAGAGACCCAGTACTTC; D gene: -; J gene: TRBJ2-5; V gene: TRBV13; clone size: -
CDR3 protein: CSARAGGQYEQYF; CDR3 DNA: TGCAGTGCTAGAGCGGGAGGGCAATACGAGCAGTACTTC; D gene: TRBD2; J gene: TRBJ2-7; V gene: TRBV20-1; clone size: -
CDR3 protein: CATSRTGGANTEAFF; CDR3 DNA: TGTGCCACCAGCAGAACCGGGGGGGCCAACACTGAAGCTTTCTTT; D gene: -; J gene: TRBJ1-1; V gene: TRBV15; clone size: -
CDR3 protein: CASSESGGGTDTQYF; CDR3 DNA: TGCGCCAGCAGTGAGTCCGGCGGGGGAACAGATACGCAGTATTTT; D gene: TRBD2; J gene: TRBJ2-3; V gene: TRBV10-1; clone size: once
CDR3 protein: CASSPSPTGLNTEAFF; CDR3 DNA: TGCGCCAGCAGCCCTAGCCCGACAGGGTTGAACACTGAAGCTTTCTTT; D gene: TRBD1; J gene: TRBJ1-1; V gene: TRBV5-1; clone size: -
CDR3 protein: CAISPNVAYEQYF; CDR3 DNA: TGTGCCATCAGCCCGAATGTGGCCTACGAGCAGTACTTC; D gene: -; J gene: TRBJ2-7; V gene: TRBV10-3; clone size: few
CDR3 protein: CASSDGLAVGETQYF; CDR3 DNA: TGTGCCAGCAGCGATGGACTAGCCGTCGGAGAGACCCAGTACTTC; D gene: TRBD2; J gene: TRBJ2-5; V gene: TRBV3-1; clone size: -
CDR3 protein: CASSSFMTSGRPNYEQYF; CDR3 DNA: TGTGCCAGCAGCTCGTTTATGACTAGCGGGAGACCAAACTACGAGCAGTACTTC; D gene: TRBD2; J gene: TRBJ2-7; V gene: TRBV7-9; clone size: -